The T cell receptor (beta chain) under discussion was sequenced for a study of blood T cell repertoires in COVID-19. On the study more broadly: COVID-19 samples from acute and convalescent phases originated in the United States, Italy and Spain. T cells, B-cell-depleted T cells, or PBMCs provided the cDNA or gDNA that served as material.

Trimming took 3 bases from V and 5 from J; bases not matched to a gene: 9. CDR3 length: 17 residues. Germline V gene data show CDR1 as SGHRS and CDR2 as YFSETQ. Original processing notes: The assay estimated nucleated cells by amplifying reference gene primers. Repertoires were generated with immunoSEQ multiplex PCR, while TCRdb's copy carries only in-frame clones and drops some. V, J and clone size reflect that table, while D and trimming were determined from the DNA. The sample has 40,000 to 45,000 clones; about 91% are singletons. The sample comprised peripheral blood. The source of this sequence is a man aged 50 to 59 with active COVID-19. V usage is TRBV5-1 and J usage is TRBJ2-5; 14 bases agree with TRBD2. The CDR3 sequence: CASSWGLAGVSVETQYF. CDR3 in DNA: TGCGCCAGCAGCTGGGGACTAGCGGGAGTATCAGTTGAGACCCAGTACTTC.